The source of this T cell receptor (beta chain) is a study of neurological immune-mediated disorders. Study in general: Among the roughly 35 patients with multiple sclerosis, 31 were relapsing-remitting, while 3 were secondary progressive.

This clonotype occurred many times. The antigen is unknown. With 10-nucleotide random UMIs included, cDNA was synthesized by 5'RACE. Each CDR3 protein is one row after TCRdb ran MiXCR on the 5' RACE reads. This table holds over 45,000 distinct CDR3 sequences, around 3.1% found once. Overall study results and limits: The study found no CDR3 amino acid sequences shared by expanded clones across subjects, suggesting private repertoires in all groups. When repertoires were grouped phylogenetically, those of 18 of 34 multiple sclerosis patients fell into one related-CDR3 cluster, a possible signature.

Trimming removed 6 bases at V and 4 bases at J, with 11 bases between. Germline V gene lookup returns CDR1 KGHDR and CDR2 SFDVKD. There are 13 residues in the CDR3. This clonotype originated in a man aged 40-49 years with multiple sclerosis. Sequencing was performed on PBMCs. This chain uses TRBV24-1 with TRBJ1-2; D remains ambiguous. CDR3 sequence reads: CATSTGAAYGYTF. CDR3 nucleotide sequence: TGTGCCACCAGTACGGGCGCTGCCTATGGCTACACCTTC.